This entry lists 29 T cell receptor beta chains sequenced from one sample in a study of metastatic and nonmetastatic thyroid tumors. TCRdb re-called the PCR reads via MiXCR. The sample consists of approximately 90,000 clones, approximately 12% of them appearing once. All patients were untreated before thyroid surgery. Sample: blood. The source of these receptors is a female donor with papillary thyroid cancer or a benign thyroid nodule (not recorded which). Some clones in this sample may be carry-over from other donors' samples.

V is TRBV7-8 and J is TRBJ2-7; tentative D call: TRBD1 (5 bases). CDR1 is SGHVS and CDR2 is FQNEAQ in the germline V gene. The CDR3 runs 17 residues. Deletions cut 7 bases from V and 6 bases from J, with 28 bases between. This CDR3 is CASIPIHGKGLPLEQYF. The CDR3 DNA reads TGTGCCAGCATCCCCATCCATGGAAAGGGGCTACCGCTCGAGCAGTACTTC.

On this clone itself: This may come from a read error, since a much larger clone is one base off. Other nucleotide sequences from this sample produce the same CDR3. The chain has TRBV7-2 and TRBJ2-1, with 7 bases matching TRBD1. CDR1 and CDR2 from the germline V gene are SGHTA and FQGNSA. V gave up 5 bases and J gave up 9 bases; unmatched junction bases: 7. There are 13 residues in the CDR3. Here the CDR3 DNA reads TGTGCCAGCAGCCGAGACAGGGCAGGTGAGCAGTTCTTC. Its translation: CASSRDRAGEQFF.

The J gene is TRBJ2-7, the V gene TRBV2; 10 nucleotides line up with TRBD1. Germline V gene sequence: CDR1 SNHLY, CDR2 FYNNEI. CDR3 length equals 13 residues. Germline trimming cut 5 bases from V and 10 bases from J; bases unmatched to any gene: 8. CDR3 coding DNA: TGTGCCAGCAGTTTGGACAGGGGGGAAGAACAGTACTTC. It yields the protein CASSLDRGEEQYF.

In this sample, this clone turned up many times. This chain uses TRBV28 with TRBJ1-5, with D unclear. Germline CDR1 reads MDHEN; CDR2 reads SYDVKM. The CDR3 consists of 13 residues. The germline V and J ends were trimmed by 6 bases and 6 bases, with 12 bases remaining between them. The CDR3 is CASRLWGGQPQHF. CDR3 bases: TGTGCCAGCAGGCTGTGGGGTGGTCAGCCCCAGCATTTT.

In this sample, this clone turned up many times. J is TRBJ2-7 and V is TRBV11-3, with D tentatively TRBD2 (7 bases). Germline CDR1 is SGHNT and CDR2 is YENEEA. The CDR3 is 14 amino acids. The V gene lost 4 bases and the J gene lost 5 bases, with 15 bases spanning the gap. In nucleotides, the CDR3 is TGTGCCAGCAGCTCGGGGGGCAGCAGGAACGAGCAGTACTTC. It yields the protein CASSSGGSRNEQYF.

The table lists this clone with many counts. The rearrangement uses TRBV6-5 and TRBJ1-1; 7 bases match TRBD1. The CDR3 runs to 12 residues. CDR1 and CDR2 (germline): MNHEY, SVGAGI. The V and J ends lost 2 bases and 7 bases, in that order; junction bases with no gene match: 1. CDR3 in DNA: TGTGCCAGCAGTTACCGGGACAGTGAAGCTTTCTTT. It yields the protein CASSYRDSEAFF.

The V gene is TRBV20-1, the J gene TRBJ1-2, with D possibly being TRBD1 (6 bases). Germline CDR1 DFQATT, CDR2 SNEGSKA (reference sequence). CDR3 length equals 13 residues. V shed 1 base and J shed 9 bases, with 15 bases lying between them. The CDR3 sequence: CSARGRYRVRYTF. The CDR3 region has the DNA TGCAGTGCTAGAGGACGGTACAGGGTCCGCTACACCTTC.

In its sample, this clone was seen many times. The chain combines TRBV7-2 with TRBJ1-4; D remains unclear. Looked up from germline, CDR1 is SGHTA and CDR2 is FQGNSA. The CDR3 contains 16 residues. The V gene lost 1 base and the J gene lost 0 bases, with 9 bases spanning the gap. The CDR3 protein is CASSLVAFSTNEKLFF. DNA of the CDR3: TGTGCCAGCAGCTTAGTTGCCTTCTCAACTAATGAAAAACTGTTTTTT.

At least ten counts were recorded for this clone. The chain carries TRBV19 and TRBJ1-5, with TRBD1 identical over 7 bases. Germline values: CDR1 LNHDA, CDR2 SQIVND (reference sequence). The V gene end was trimmed by 4 bases and the J gene end by 1 base; junction bases not matched to a gene: 7. This CDR3 contains 16 residues. In nucleotides, the CDR3 is TGTGCCAGTAGTAAAGGCCAGGGGGGGAGCAATCAGCCCCAGCATTTT. Translation: CASSKGQGGSNQPQHF.

This clone has a count of ten or more. The chain carries TRBV27 and TRBJ1-2; D is ambiguous. V shed 5 bases and J shed 2 bases, with 9 bases lying between them. Per the germline V gene, CDR1 is MNHEY and CDR2 is SMNVEV (reference sequence). CDR3 length equals 13 residues. The DNA for the CDR3 is TGTGCCAGCAGTGCCACTCAGAACTATGGCTACACCTTC. This gives the protein CASSATQNYGYTF.

Many counts were recorded for this clone. The V and J genes are TRBV28 and TRBJ1-6; perhaps TRBD1 as D (6 bases). Trimming shortened V by 3 bases and J by 10 bases, and 13 bases separated the two germline ends. Germline V lookup: CDR1 MDHEN, CDR2 SYDVKM. This CDR3 region has 14 residues. The DNA of the CDR3 is TGTGCCAGCAGTTTGGGGGGCGGTAGGTCACCCCTCCACTTT. It is translated as CASSLGGGRSPLHF.

This clone was observed a few times. Sequence at one end of the junction differs from germline and may be a read error. The rearrangement uses TRBV6-1 and TRBJ2-7, with D perhaps being TRBD1 or TRBD2 (6 bases each). The germline gives CDR1 MNHNS, CDR2 SASEGT. The CDR3 loop spans 15 amino acids. The CDR3 spells CASSEGGGGPHDQYF. The CDR3 DNA reads as TGTGCCAGCAGTGAGGGAGGAGGGGGACCCCACGACCAGTACTTC.

The chain is built from TRBV2 and TRBJ2-7; D gene uncertain. Germline V lookup: CDR1 SNHLY, CDR2 FYNNEI. Trimming left V 6 bases short and J 7 bases short, with 13 bases between. The CDR3 is 12 residues long. Here the CDR3 DNA reads TGTGCCAGCAGAATCGCCCTAGGGGAGCAGTACTTC. Translation: CASRIALGEQYF.

This clone was counted many times. The chain carries TRBV13 and TRBJ1-2; D ambiguous. The germline V gene encodes CDR1 PRHDT and CDR2 FYEKMQ (reference sequence). Trimming pared 2 bases from V and 4 bases from J, leaving 11 bases between. This CDR3 has 14 amino acids. The CDR3 DNA sequence: TGTGCCAGCAGCTTACGGGCTGAGAGCTATGGCTACACCTTC. Amino acids: CASSLRAESYGYTF. Drawing the rest from reference TRBV13 and TRBJ1-2, the complete variable domain is AAGVIQSPRHLIKEKRETATLKCYPIPRHDTVYWYQQGPGQDPQFLISFYEKMQSDKGSIPDRFSAQQFSDYHSELNMSSLELGDSALYFCASSLRAESYGYTFGSGTRLTVV.

This clone appeared many times. This sequence joins TRBV19 and TRBJ2-7; D possibly corresponds to TRBD2 (5 bases). V was cut by 4 bases and J by 4 bases, with 20 bases left in between. The CDR3 is made up of 16 amino acids. Germline CDR1 is LNHDA and CDR2 is SQIVND (reference sequence). CDR3 nucleotide sequence: TGTGCCAGTAGTACCTCAAGCGGCCCCCCGGGGTACGAGCAGTACTTC. Protein sequence: CASSTSSGPPGYEQYF.

This clone appeared a few times. This could be a read error, since a much larger clone is one nucleotide away. The J gene is TRBJ2-1, the V gene TRBV6-5, with D maybe TRBD2 (5 bases). From germline, CDR1 is MNHEY and CDR2 SVGAGI. The CDR3 is 11 amino acids. Here the CDR3 reads CASSNHREQLF. In nucleotides, the CDR3 is TGTGCCAGCAGTAACCATAGGGAGCAGCTCTTC.

The chain carries TRBV19 and TRBJ1-2, with D tentatively TRBD1 (5 bases). Germline-derived CDR1 and CDR2 are LNHDA and SQIVND (reference sequence). This CDR3 is 12 amino acids long. Trimming pared 10 bases from V and 4 bases from J, leaving 13 bases between. The CDR3 nucleotides are TGTGCCAATATACGGGACCTCTATGGCTACACCTTC. Protein sequence: CANIRDLYGYTF.

This clone was detected ten times or more. The chain uses TRBV6-2 or TRBV6-3 and TRBJ2-2; D gene unclear. There are 15 residues in the CDR3. The germline V and J ends were trimmed by 2 bases and 3 bases, with 10 bases remaining between them. Germline V gene sequence: CDR1 MNHEY, CDR2 SVGEGT. The CDR3 coding sequence is TGTGCCAGCAGTTACGAGGCACGGGACACCGGGGAGCTGTTTTTT. Translating gives CASSYEARDTGELFF.

The rearrangement uses TRBV12-3 or TRBV12-4 and TRBJ1-4; 7 bases fit TRBD1. J gave up 8 bases and V 2 bases, and 5 bases lay outside the gene matches. This CDR3 is 14 amino acids long. CDR3 sequence: CASSLYRGGEKLFF. For the CDR3, the DNA is TGTGCCAGCAGTTTATACAGGGGAGGCGAAAAACTGTTTTTT.

Only a few counts were recorded for this clone. A much bigger clone sits one base away, suggesting this may be a read error. The same CDR3 can be traced to other DNA sequences in this sample. The chain combines TRBV29-1 with TRBJ1-2; 7 positions match TRBD1. Germline assignment: CDR1 SQVTM and CDR2 ANQGSEA. The length of the CDR3 is 12 residues. Trimming took 6 bases from V and 7 from J; bases not matched to a gene: 8. The CDR3 loop is CSVGTDAAGYTF. CDR3 coding DNA: TGCAGCGTCGGGACAGACGCTGCTGGCTACACCTTC.

In its sample, this clone was seen a few times. The junction differs from germline at one of its ends, possibly a read error. The V gene is TRBV2, the J gene TRBJ2-7; tentatively, D is TRBD1 (5 bases). The CDR3 length is 12 residues. Germline CDR1 reads SNHLY; CDR2 reads FYNNEI. CDR3 in amino acids: CANSSQGGEQYF. In DNA, the CDR3 is TGTGCCAACAGTAGCCAGGGCGGTGAGCAGTACTTC. Based on the CDR3 plus reference TRBV2 and TRBJ2-7, the full variable domain is EPEVTQTPSHQVTQMGQEVILRCVPISNHLYFYWYRQILGQKVEFLVSFYNNEISEKSEIFDDQFSVERPDGSNFTLKIRSTKLEDSAMYFCANSSQGGEQYFGPGTRLTVT.

This clone occurred many times. This chain's CDR3 is CASSQEKIAGGGVYEQYF. As DNA, the CDR3 is TGCGCCAGCAGCCAAGAAAAGATAGCGGGAGGGGGGGTCTACGAGCAGTACTTC. The chain recombines TRBV4-3 with TRBJ2-7; 11 bases fit TRBD2. The germline CDR1 and CDR2 sequences are LGHNA and YSLEER. With 0 bases clipped from V and 3 bases from J, the junction kept 10 bases outside the gene matches. The CDR3 totals 18 residues.

This clone appeared a few times. A much larger clone differs by one base, so this may be a read error. The V gene is TRBV6-2 or TRBV6-3, the J gene TRBJ2-7; D unresolved. CDR3 length: 15 residues. CDR1 and CDR2 (germline): MNHEY, SVGEGT. V was clipped by 11 bases and J by 3 bases, with 23 bases between them. CDR3 bases: TGTGCCCGTCGGGCCCCAACGGGTCAGCTCTACGAGCAGTACTTC. This sequence encodes CARRAPTGQLYEQYF.

This clone was seen only a few times. One end of the junction varies from germline; a read error may be responsible. The chain recombines TRBV4-3 with TRBJ2-5, with D tentatively TRBD2 (7 bases). CDR1 is LGHNA, CDR2 YSLEER, per germline. This CDR3 region has 17 residues. The CDR3 nucleotides are TGCGCCAGCAGCTTCAAACCTCGAGGAGGGGGGGAAGAGACACAGTACTTC. This codes for CASSFKPRGGGEETQYF.

V is TRBV11-2 and J is TRBJ2-7; 8 bases fit TRBD1. CDR1 and CDR2 from the germline V gene are SGHAT and FQNNGV. The CDR3 is made up of 15 amino acids. Trimming cost V 5 bases and J 3 bases; bases outside gene matches: 9. CDR3 nucleotide sequence: TGTGCCAGCAGCATCCGACAGGGGCTAAACTACGAGCAGTACTTC. The encoded protein is CASSIRQGLNYEQYF.

Ten or more counts support this clone. V and J are TRBV20-1 and TRBJ2-5, with a tentative D call TRBD2 (6 bases). This CDR3 spans 14 amino acids. V was trimmed by 3 bases and J by 0 bases, leaving 11 bases between them. Germline V gene lookup returns CDR1 DFQATT and CDR2 SNEGSKA (reference sequence). The CDR3 DNA sequence: TGCAGTGCTAGGTCTGGGGGGAACCAAGAGACCCAGTACTTC. It specifies CSARSGGNQETQYF.

This clone was found many times. The V gene is TRBV6-2 or TRBV6-3, the J gene TRBJ1-1; D may be TRBD1 (6 bases). V lost 6 bases and J 1 base, leaving 15 bases between the germline ends. Germline CDR1 reads MNHEY; CDR2 reads SVGEGT. The CDR3 contains 15 residues. CDR3 amino acids: CASRNTGHSNTEAFF. The CDR3 DNA sequence: TGTGCCAGCAGAAATACGGGACACTCGAACACTGAAGCTTTCTTT.

V and J are TRBV20-1 and TRBJ1-6; 9 nucleotides agree with TRBD1. CDR1 and CDR2 from the germline V gene are DFQATT and SNEGSKA (reference sequence). The length of the CDR3 is 13 residues. V shed 6 bases, J shed 7 bases, and the junction held 4 bases outside the gene matches. Written as DNA, the CDR3 is TGCAGTGCCCGCGGACAGGGGAATTCACCCCTCCACTTT. Its translation is CSARGQGNSPLHF.

This clone was counted at least ten times. The same CDR3 also results from other DNA sequences found in this sample. This chain links TRBV6-1 with TRBJ2-4; D may be TRBD2 (6 bases). The CDR3 is 16 residues long. CDR1 MNHNS and CDR2 SASEGT come from the germline V gene. V gave up 2 bases and J gave up 0 bases, with 11 bases separating them. This CDR3 is CASSERVGLAKNIQYF. As DNA, the CDR3 is TGTGCCAGCAGTGAAAGAGTGGGACTAGCCAAAAACATTCAGTACTTC.